Shown below are 6 T cell receptor beta chains from a single sample sequenced in a study of cytomegalovirus exposure and HLA in healthy donors. Using immunoSEQ multiplex PCR, the repertoire was profiled, and TCRdb retains in-frame clones only, with some absent. The profile shows around 150,000 clones, less than 95% of them singletons. Sequencing input: PBMCs. The receptors here all came from a woman aged 18-29 years in good health and CMV-seropositive.

V and J are TRBV4-3 and TRBJ1-5; possible D gene TRBD1, 6 bases. Looked up from germline, CDR1 is LGHNA and CDR2 is YSLEER. V lost 0 bases and J lost 3, with 9 bases in between. This CDR3 region has 15 residues. This chain's CDR3 is CASSQDGQNNQPQHF. As DNA, the CDR3 is TGCGCCAGCAGCCAAGATGGACAGAACAATCAGCCCCAGCATTTT.

Concerning this clone itself: Other nucleotide sequences from this sample produce the same CDR3. The rearrangement links TRBV9 to TRBJ2-3, with a weak D call TRBD1 (5 bases). There are 13 residues in the CDR3. V was cut by 2 bases and J by 3 bases, with 7 bases left in between. Germline V gene sequence: CDR1 SGDLS, CDR2 YYNGEE. This CDR3 is CASSVQGTDTQYF. The CDR3 DNA follows: TGTGCCAGCAGCGTGCAGGGAACAGATACGCAGTATTTT.

This clone has a handful of counts. The gene calls are TRBV6-1 and TRBJ1-5; D gene ambiguous. Trimming removed 4 bases at V and 1 base at J, with 8 bases between. Germline loops: CDR1 MNHNS, CDR2 SASEGT. The CDR3 length is 14 residues. The CDR3 DNA reads as TGTGCCAGCAGTGGGACTATGAGCAATCAGCCCCAGCATTTT. This sequence encodes CASSGTMSNQPQHF.

This clone was seen just once. The V and J genes are TRBV30 and TRBJ2-5, with 9 bases matching TRBD2. The V and J ends lost 4 bases and 1 base, in that order; junction bases with no gene match: 7. The CDR3 has 15 residues. Germline V gene sequence: CDR1 GTSNPN, CDR2 SVGIG (reference sequence). CDR3 region: CAWKRGGGIQETQYF. In DNA form, the CDR3 reads TGTGCCTGGAAGCGCGGGGGGGGGATCCAAGAGACCCAGTACTTC.

The rearrangement joins TRBV5-4 to TRBJ2-1; 9 positions match TRBD2. CDR1 and CDR2 (germline): SGHNT, YYREEE (reference sequence). This CDR3 spans 16 amino acids. V dropped 0 bases and J dropped 6; count of bases not matched to a gene: 7. The CDR3 DNA reads as TGTGCCAGCAGCTTGGGAGCGGGAGGCCCGGCCAATGAGCAGTTCTTC. Translated: CASSLGAGGPANEQFF.

In nucleotides, the CDR3 is TGCAGCGTTGACTCCGGGGTGACCCAGTACTTC. It yields the protein CSVDSGVTQYF. This chain uses TRBV29-1 with TRBJ2-5; D is perhaps TRBD2 (5 bases). The CDR3 has 11 amino acids. CDR1 SQVTM and CDR2 ANQGSEA come from the germline V gene. V lost 3 bases and J lost 7, with 9 bases in between. Supplemented by reference TRBV29-1 and TRBJ2-5, the full variable domain reads SAVISQKPSRDICQRGTSLTIQCQVDSQVTMMFWYRQQPGQSLTLIATANQGSEATYESGFVIDKFPISRPNLTFSTLTVSNMSPEDSSIYLCSVDSGVTQYFGPGTRLLVL.